This passage covers 15 T cell receptor beta chains from one sample sequenced in a study of T cell clonality in common variable immunodeficiency (dated by TCRdb to about 2015). To prepare the library, the immunoSEQ multiplex PCR assay was applied. The table comes from immuneACCESS by way of TCRdb, which keeps in-frame sequences with V and J called. Part of the clones is missing from these tables; in studies checked, under half for an unresolved V gene and the rest for unknown reasons. There are tens of thousands of clones in this sample, and none of them is a singleton. The top ten constitute 10% to 15% of the sample. The material sequenced was peripheral blood mononuclear cells. These TCRs come from a person between 18 and 75 years old in good health.

This clone was recorded many times. The CDR3 is cut off 3 residues early in the read; its end comes from the germline J gene. The gene calls are TRBV7-9 and TRBJ2-7, with TRBD1 matching 8 bases. CDR1 is SEHNR and CDR2 is FQNEAQ in the germline V gene (reference sequence). V lost 5 bases, J lost 4 bases, and 4 bases stayed unmatched. This CDR3 comprises 13 residues. The covered CDR3 bases are TGTGCCAGCAGCCGGGGACAGGTTTACGAG. Protein product: CASSRGQVYE. The complete CDR3 sequence is CASSRGQVYEQYF. Full variable domain (rest looked up from reference TRBV7-9 and TRBJ2-7): DTGVSQNPRHKITKRGQNVTFRCDPISEHNRLYWYRQTLGQGPEFLTYFQNEAQLEKSRLLSDRFSAERPKGSFSTLEIQRTEQGDSAMYLCASSRGQVYEQYFGPGTRLTVT.

Comments on this clone: The missing CDR3 end, 3 residues past where the read stops, is filled in from the germline J gene. In the same sample, other DNA sequences code for this CDR3. V is TRBV7-9 and J is TRBJ1-3; no reliable D call. Germline-derived CDR1 and CDR2 are SEHNR and FQNEAQ (reference sequence). This CDR3 contains 13 residues. V shed 11 bases and J shed 3 bases, with 14 bases lying between them. Partial CDR3 DNA: TGTGCCGCCAGGTCCCTGATTGGAAACACC. Its protein is CAARSLIGNT. The whole CDR3 sequence reads CAARSLIGNTIYF. Combining the CDR3 with reference TRBV7-9 and TRBJ1-3 gives the whole variable domain DTGVSQNPRHKITKRGQNVTFRCDPISEHNRLYWYRQTLGQGPEFLTYFQNEAQLEKSRLLSDRFSAERPKGSFSTLEIQRTEQGDSAMYLCAARSLIGNTIYFGEGSWLTVV.

This clone showed up many times. The read gets to within 3 residues of the CDR3 end, and the germline J gene fills in the rest. The genes are TRBV29-1 and TRBJ2-3; TRBD2 matches 16 bases. V shed 6 bases, J shed 5 bases, and the junction held 11 bases outside the gene matches. The CDR3 covers 17 residues. The germline gives CDR1 SQVTM, CDR2 ANQGSEA. The CDR3 bases that were read are TGCAGCGTCAAGTATGGGACTAGCGGGGGGGCGAGAGATACG. Its translation: CSVKYGTSGGARDT. The whole CDR3 protein reads CSVKYGTSGGARDTQYF.

This clone was found many times. The read halts 3 residues ahead of the CDR3 end, with the missing end drawn from the germline J gene. This sequence joins TRBV20-1 and TRBJ2-7, with D perhaps TRBD1 (5 bases). From germline, CDR1 is DFQATT and CDR2 SNEGSKA (reference sequence). The V end was cut by 2 bases, the J end by 2 bases, with 13 bases between. The CDR3 is 14 residues long. CDR3 amino acids: CSARTVQGPYEQYF. CDR3 bases read: TGCAGTGCTAGAACGGTCCAGGGTCCCTACGAG.

This clone was recorded at least ten times. The CDR3 end falls 3 residues outside the read, so it is completed with the germline J gene. The chain joins TRBV7-2 to TRBJ2-1, with 7 bases matching TRBD1. Germline V lookup: CDR1 SGHTA, CDR2 FQGNSA. V lost 5 bases to trimming and J lost 8 bases; unmatched junction nucleotides: 9. The CDR3 is 14 residues long. The sequenced part of the CDR3 DNA is TGTGCCAGCAGCCTAGGGGGCAGGGTTGATGAG. Its protein is CASSLGGRVDE. The CDR3, in full, reads CASSLGGRVDEQFF.

Note on this clone: The read is 3 residues too short to cover the CDR3 end, so that end is filled in from the germline J gene. This sequence joins TRBV18 and TRBJ2-5, with unresolved D. This CDR3 region has 15 residues. The germline CDR1 and CDR2 sequences are KGHSH and LQKENI. V was trimmed by 3 bases and J by 0 bases, leaving 11 bases between them. CDR3 bases read: TGTGCCAGCTCACCCGAATCGGTGTACCAAGAGACC. Its translation: CASSPESVYQET. The CDR3 as a whole reads CASSPESVYQETQYF. The full variable domain, completed using reference TRBV18 and TRBJ2-5, is NAGVMQNPRHLVRRRGQEARLRCSPMKGHSHVYWYRQLPEEGLKFMVYLQKENIIDESGMPKERFSAEFPKEGPSILRIQQVVRGDSAAYFCASSPESVYQETQYFGPGTRLLVL.

This clone was seen more than once but under ten times. The read terminates 3 residues before the CDR3 end, so the remaining end is supplied by the germline J gene. The chain carries TRBV11-3 and TRBJ2-1, with a possible D match to TRBD2 (5 bases). Germline V CDR1 and CDR2: SGHNT, YENEEA. V gave up 1 base and J gave up 8 bases, with 9 bases separating them. This CDR3 region has 13 residues. The CDR3 DNA, read in part, is TGTGCCAGCAGCTTAGGCGGGCGGGATGAG. Translating gives CASSLGGRDE. The full CDR3 is CASSLGGRDEQFF.

This clone was seen repeatedly, ten times or more. The read stops 3 residues short of the end of the CDR3; the missing end is completed from the germline J gene. V gene TRBV7-9 combines with J gene TRBJ2-7; D not resolved. The CDR3 consists of 13 residues. CDR1 and CDR2 from the germline V gene are SEHNR and FQNEAQ (reference sequence). Trimming took 4 bases from V and 4 from J, leaving 11 bases between them. The CDR3 DNA, read in part, is TGTGCCAGCAGCTCCCCCTCAGGATACGAG. Protein: CASSSPSGYE. The complete CDR3 sequence is CASSSPSGYEQYF.

This clone occurred many times. Read coverage stops 3 residues before the CDR3 terminus; the germline J gene supplies the remainder. The chain has TRBV15 and TRBJ2-1; the D is unclear. Germline V lookup: CDR1 LNHNV, CDR2 YYDKDF (reference sequence). This CDR3 is built from 13 residues. Trimming removed 0 bases at V and 6 bases at J, with 6 bases between. The CDR3 loop reads CATSRDQFNEQFF. CDR3 DNA, as far as it was read: TGTGCCACCAGCAGAGATCAATTCAATGAG.

Details on this clone: The read halts 3 residues ahead of the CDR3 end, with the missing end drawn from the germline J gene. The chain has TRBV20-1 and TRBJ1-2; D call uncertain. The germline V gene encodes CDR1 DFQATT and CDR2 SNEGSKA (reference sequence). The CDR3 is 12 amino acids. The V end was cut by 2 bases, the J end by 7 bases, with 11 bases between. Partial CDR3 DNA: TGCAGTGCTAGACCCCCGGAGGGTGGC. This sequence encodes CSARPPEGG. The whole CDR3 sequence is CSARPPEGGYTF.

With regard to this clone: The CDR3 end falls 3 residues outside the read, so it is completed with the germline J gene. The chain couples TRBV30 to TRBJ1-5; D remains ambiguous. Per germline, CDR1 GTSNPN and CDR2 SVGIG (reference sequence). The CDR3 is 13 amino acids. V was clipped by 0 bases and J by 5 bases, with 8 bases between them. This CDR3 reads CAWSVRIDQPQHF. The sequenced CDR3 bases are TGTGCCTGGAGTGTTAGAATCGATCAGCCC.

This clone was detected ten times or more. The sequenced fragment ends 3 residues before the CDR3 boundary, so the rest is inferred from the germline J gene. The chain couples TRBV7-2 to TRBJ2-6, with 9 bases identical to TRBD1. The trim removed 0 bases at V and 1 base at J, leaving 4 bases unmatched. Germline V CDR1 and CDR2: SGHTA, FQGNSA. The CDR3 has 18 residues. The CDR3 spells CASSLAGTGYSGANVLTF. Incomplete CDR3 DNA: TGTGCCAGCAGCTTAGCCGGGACAGGGTATTCTGGGGCCAACGTC.

This clone has more than one count but fewer than ten. The CDR3 sequence: CASSRSGQETQYF. Incomplete CDR3 DNA: TGTGCCAGCAGTCGCAGCGGGCAAGAGACC. The chain has TRBV2 and TRBJ2-5; possible D gene TRBD2, 6 bases. The read ends 3 residues before the CDR3 terminus; that terminus is restored from the germline J gene. Deletions cut 5 bases from V and 2 bases from J, with 9 bases between. CDR1 SNHLY and CDR2 FYNNEI come from the germline V gene. CDR3 length: 13 residues.

Remarks on this clone: The read falls 3 residues short of the CDR3 end, and the missing part is taken from the germline J gene. This sequence joins TRBV19 and TRBJ2-5; TRBD2 aligns across 14 bases. V lost 6 bases, J lost 1 base, and 10 bases stayed unmatched. The germline CDR1 and CDR2 sequences are LNHDA and SQIVND (reference sequence). This CDR3 spans 18 amino acids. The sequenced CDR3 bases are TGTGCCAGTAGGCCCGCTTGGACTAGCGGGGGGCCCCAAGAGACC. Translating gives CASRPAWTSGGPQET. The CDR3, in full, reads CASRPAWTSGGPQETQYF. Full variable domain (missing parts from reference TRBV19 and TRBJ2-5): DGGITQSPKYLFRKEGQNVTLSCEQNLNHDAMYWYRQDPGQGLRLIYYSQIVNDFQKGDIAEGYSVSREKKESFPLTVTSAQKNPTAFYLCASRPAWTSGGPQETQYFGPGTRLLVL.

This clone was recorded many times. The DNA ends 3 residues before the CDR3 does, and the rest of the CDR3 is filled in from the germline J gene. The genes are TRBV20-1 and TRBJ2-2, with no clear D. V was clipped by 6 bases and J by 6 bases, with 14 bases between them. This CDR3 is 13 amino acids long. The germline V gene has CDR1 DFQATT and CDR2 SNEGSKA (reference sequence). The CDR3 bases that were read are TGCAGTGCGGCCCTGCCTTCAGCCGGGGAG. This gives the protein CSAALPSAGE. The complete CDR3 protein is CSAALPSAGELFF.